This T cell receptor (beta chain) appears in the sequencing data of a study of siplizumab effects on memory and regulatory T cells. TCRdb's copy holds only in-frame clones and misses some; the assay was immunoSEQ multiplex PCR. The table records approximately 110,000 clones, about 92% of them present only once. V was clipped by 4 bases and J by 0 bases; unmatched bases: 10. The CDR3 has 16 residues. Germline V gene lookup returns CDR1 GTSNPN and CDR2 SVGIG (reference sequence). This chain joins TRBV30 and TRBJ1-1; 8 bases are shared with TRBD1. The material sequenced was CD4+ T cells sorted from blood. This clonotype was obtained from a human donor in good health. The CDR3 nucleotides read TGTGCCTGGACCCAGGGGGACAGGATCATGAACACTGAAGCTTTCTTT. This sequence encodes CAWTQGDRIMNTEAFF.